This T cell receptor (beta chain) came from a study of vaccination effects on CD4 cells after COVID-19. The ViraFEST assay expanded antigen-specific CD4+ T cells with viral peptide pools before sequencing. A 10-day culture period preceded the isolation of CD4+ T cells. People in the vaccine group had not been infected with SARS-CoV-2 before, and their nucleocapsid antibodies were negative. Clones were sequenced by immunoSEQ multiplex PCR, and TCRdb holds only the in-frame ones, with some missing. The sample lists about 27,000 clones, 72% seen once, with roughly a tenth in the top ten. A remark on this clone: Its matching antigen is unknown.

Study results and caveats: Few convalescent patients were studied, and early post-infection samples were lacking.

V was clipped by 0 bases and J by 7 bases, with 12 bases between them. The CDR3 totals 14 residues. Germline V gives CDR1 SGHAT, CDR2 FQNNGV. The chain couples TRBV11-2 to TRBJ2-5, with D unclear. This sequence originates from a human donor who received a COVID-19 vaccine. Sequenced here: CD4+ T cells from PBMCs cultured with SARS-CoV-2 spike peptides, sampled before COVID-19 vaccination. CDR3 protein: CASSLDPPPGTQYF. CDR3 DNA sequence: TGTGCCAGCAGCTTAGACCCGCCCCCGGGGACCCAGTACTTC. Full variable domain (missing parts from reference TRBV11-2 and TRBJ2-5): EAGVAQSPRYKIIEKRQSVAFWCNPISGHATLYWYQQILGQGPKLLIQFQNNGVVDDSQLPKDRFSAERLKGVDSTLKIQPAKLEDSAVYLCASSLDPPPGTQYFGPGTRLLVL.